The entry below gives a single T cell receptor (beta chain) sequence along with its context. Its antigen is unidentified. The protocol was immunoSEQ multiplex PCR, while the TCRdb copy is restricted to in-frame clones and leaves out a portion. The sample consists of approximately 100,000 clones, about nine tenths of them appearing once. The sample belongs to a study of cytomegalovirus exposure and HLA in healthy donors. Study-level results: Associated with cytomegalovirus, according to the listing, were approximately 160 TCR beta chains.

The material sequenced was PBMCs. This TCR was recovered from a woman in her late teens or twenties in good health and CMV-seropositive.

The CDR3 sequence: CASSLVAGGENEQYF. Here the CDR3 DNA reads TGTGCCAGCAGCTTAGTAGCAGGGGGCGAGAACGAGCAGTACTTC. V and J are TRBV7-9 and TRBJ2-7; 8 nucleotides align to TRBD1. V trimming: 1 base; J trimming: 5 bases; junction bases outside the gene matches: 7. CDR3 length equals 15 residues. The germline gives CDR1 SEHNR, CDR2 FQNEAQ (reference sequence).